This TCR beta chain came from a study of OX40 agonist ivuxolimab in advanced cancers. Germline V gene data show CDR1 as LGHNA and CDR2 as YNFKEQ. The V and J ends lost 1 base and 1 base respectively, with 16 bases between them. The CDR3 consists of 17 residues. The repertoire was sequenced with immunoSEQ multiplex PCR; TCRdb's copy has only in-frame clones and lacks some. The table has 68,000 or so clones, roughly 84% seen once. This sequence originates from an adult with an advanced solid tumor such as melanoma, head and neck, liver or kidney cancer. The chain carries TRBV4-2 and TRBJ2-5, with D hard to call. The specimen comprised CD4+ or CD8+ T cells sorted from blood, sampled in a trial of the OX40 agonist ivuxolimab. The CDR3 region is CASSQGEMGTIQETQYF. CDR3 bases: TGTGCCAGCAGCCAAGGTGAGATGGGAACAATCCAAGAGACCCAGTACTTC.